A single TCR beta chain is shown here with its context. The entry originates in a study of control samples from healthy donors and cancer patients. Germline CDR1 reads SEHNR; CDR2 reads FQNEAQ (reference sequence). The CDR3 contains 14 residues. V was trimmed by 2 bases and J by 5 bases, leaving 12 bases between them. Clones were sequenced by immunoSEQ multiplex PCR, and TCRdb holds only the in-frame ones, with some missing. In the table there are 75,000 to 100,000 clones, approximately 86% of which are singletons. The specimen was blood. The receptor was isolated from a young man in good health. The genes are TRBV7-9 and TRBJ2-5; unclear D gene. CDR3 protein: CASSLSVNLETQYF. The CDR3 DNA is TGTGCCAGCAGCTTATCCGTGAACCTGGAGACCCAGTACTTC.